This T cell receptor (beta chain) was identified in a study of CD8 T cells in ankylosing spondylitis. Points from the study as a whole: Disease-associated clones were CD8+ and fairly uncommon in peripheral blood. A TCR beta motif of about eight highly homologous variants appeared characteristic of ankylosing spondylitis blood. Researchers reportedly found disease-linked clones significantly enriched in matched ankylosing spondylitis synovial fluid.

As the method for making TCR beta libraries, quantitative 5'-RACE with molecular barcodes was used. Using its own MiXCR run on the 5' RACE reads, TCRdb lists one record per CDR3 protein. Here the sample spans fewer than 650,000 distinct CDR3 sequences, about 13% being singletons. The V segment lost 7 bases and the J segment 6 bases; nucleotides outside the gene matches: 16. This CDR3 comprises 16 residues. CDR1 is SNHLY and CDR2 is FYNNEI in the germline V gene. As regards this clonotype: Its specificity is unknown.

The genes are TRBV2 and TRBJ1-1; 8 nucleotides line up with TRBD1. The TCR originated in a male donor with ankylosing spondylitis. Sequenced: blood, either unsorted or a sorted T cell fraction (not recorded which). The CDR3 loop is CASIPGGVRVNAEAFF. The DNA of the CDR3 is TGTGCCAGCATACCAGGGGGCGTTCGAGTAAACGCTGAAGCTTTCTTT. Full variable domain (rest looked up from reference TRBV2 and TRBJ1-1): EPEVTQTPSHQVTQMGQEVILRCVPISNHLYFYWYRQILGQKVEFLVSFYNNEISEKSEIFDDQFSVERPDGSNFTLKIRSTKLEDSAMYFCASIPGGVRVNAEAFFGQGTRLTVV.